The rows below give T cell receptor beta chains drawn from one sample of a study of blood T cell repertoires in COVID-19. Measured with immunoSEQ multiplex PCR; TCRdb has only the in-frame clones, and not every one. The sample consists of roughly 320,000 clones, 86% of them appearing once. Sequencing was performed on PBMCs or T cells enriched from blood (not recorded which). The receptor source for this set is a man aged 25 to 40 who had recovered from COVID-19. Both conserved end residues are part of each CDR3. A D gene is named only where the DNA matches it firmly. Size values are once, few and many counts, or a class for expanded clones, and some rows have none.

clone_size: NA
d_call: TRBD2
j_call: TRBJ2-1
v_call: TRBV11-3
cdr3_aa: CASSSGLAARNEQFF
cdr3_nt: TGTGCCAGCAGCTCCGGACTAGCGGCGCGGAATGAGCAGTTCTTC

clone_size: NA
d_call: NA
j_call: TRBJ1-3
v_call: TRBV7-9
cdr3_aa: CASSPWRVGNTIYF
cdr3_nt: TGTGCCAGCAGCCCGTGGAGGGTTGGAAACACCATATATTTT

clone_size: NA
d_call: TRBD1
j_call: TRBJ2-5
v_call: TRBV2
cdr3_aa: CASRRGTGESETQYF
cdr3_nt: TGTGCCAGCAGACGAGGGACAGGGGAATCGGAGACCCAGTACTTC

clone_size: NA
d_call: TRBD1
j_call: TRBJ1-1
v_call: TRBV30
cdr3_aa: CAWTKRGPDTEAFF
cdr3_nt: TGTGCCTGGACAAAGAGGGGGCCGGACACTGAAGCTTTCTTT

clone_size: NA
d_call: NA
j_call: TRBJ2-7
v_call: TRBV5-1
cdr3_aa: CASSLTGSSYEQYF
cdr3_nt: TGCGCCAGCAGCTTGACGGGTAGCTCCTACGAGCAGTACTTC

clone_size: NA
d_call: TRBD1
j_call: TRBJ1-2
v_call: TRBV28
cdr3_aa: CASNAWAGGGYGYTF
cdr3_nt: TGTGCCAGCAACGCTTGGGCAGGGGGTGGCTATGGCTACACCTTC

clone_size: once
d_call: TRBD1
j_call: TRBJ1-6
v_call: TRBV10-3
cdr3_aa: CAIRAYDRDNSPLHF
cdr3_nt: TGTGCCATCAGGGCCTATGACAGGGATAATTCACCCCTCCACTTT

clone_size: NA
d_call: NA
j_call: TRBJ2-7
v_call: TRBV20-1
cdr3_aa: CSAARYEQYF
cdr3_nt: TGCAGTGCGGCCAGATACGAGCAGTACTTC

clone_size: NA
d_call: NA
j_call: TRBJ1-1
v_call: TRBV18
cdr3_aa: CASSPPLSESTEAFF
cdr3_nt: TGTGCCAGCTCACCACCGTTATCGGAGAGCACTGAAGCTTTCTTT

clone_size: NA
d_call: NA
j_call: TRBJ2-3
v_call: TRBV24-1
cdr3_aa: CATSDFDSKKDTQYF
cdr3_nt: TGTGCCACCAGTGATTTCGACAGTAAGAAAGATACGCAGTATTTT

clone_size: NA
d_call: NA
j_call: TRBJ2-5
v_call: TRBV9
cdr3_aa: CASSAGAVPKETQYF
cdr3_nt: TGTGCCAGCAGCGCGGGAGCGGTACCCAAAGAGACCCAGTACTTC